This T cell receptor beta chain emerged from a study of blood T cells in healthy people across ages. This CDR3 is built from 14 residues. CDR1 is SQVTM, CDR2 ANQGSEA, per germline. J gave up 6 bases and V 6 bases, and 6 bases lay outside the gene matches. Overall study findings and caveats: Naive T cell percentage by flow cytometry tracked strongly with beta diversity.

In the case of this clonotype: What it binds is unknown.

A sample-barcoded 5' primer and a J-beta primer mix were used in a second PCR of roughly 7 to 11 cycles. Every single cDNA molecule received a tag from a template-switch adaptor with 12 random nucleotides. MiXCR was run by TCRdb on the 5' RACE reads, yielding one entry per CDR3 protein. The sample yields over 300,000 distinct CDR3 sequences, approximately 51% seen once. The chain combines TRBV29-1 with TRBJ2-1, with 12 bases lining up with TRBD2. The material sequenced was blood. The receptor was isolated from a man between 60 and 70 years old in good health. The CDR3 reads CSVSRLAGVNEQFF. CDR3 bases: TGCAGCGTGTCCCGACTAGCGGGAGTCAATGAGCAGTTCTTC.